The 17 T cell receptor beta chains reported below all come from one sample, sequenced in a study of identical twins. A single record per CDR3 protein comes from TCRdb applying MiXCR to the 5' RACE reads. This sample carries over 200,000 distinct CDR3 sequences, about 10% of them seen once, and the ten largest clones take approximately 11%. Sequencing was carried out using memory T cells sorted from blood. These TCRs come from a man in his fifties or sixties in good health.

Comments on this clonotype: Possible read error: a much larger clone is one base away. V gene TRBV7-2 combines with J gene TRBJ2-3, with 9 bases lining up with TRBD2. V trimming: 1 base; J trimming: 13 bases; junction bases outside the gene matches: 3. CDR3 length: 12 residues. Germline V gene data show CDR1 as SGHTA and CDR2 as FQGNSA. CDR3 in DNA: TGTGCCAGCAGCTTAGTGCGGGGGGGGGAGTATTTT. As protein: CASSLVRGGEYF.

The CDR3 spells CASSSGQGLYGYTF. CDR3 DNA: TGTGCCAGCAGCTCGGGACAGGGGCTTTATGGCTACACCTTC. The chain joins TRBV7-9 to TRBJ1-2; 10 nucleotides agree with TRBD1. Germline V gene lookup returns CDR1 SEHNR and CDR2 FQNEAQ (reference sequence). This CDR3 has 14 amino acids. V shed 4 bases, J shed 5 bases, and the junction held 4 bases outside the gene matches. Together with reference TRBV7-9 and TRBJ1-2, the CDR3 gives the full variable domain: DTGVSQNPRHKITKRGQNVTFRCDPISEHNRLYWYRQTLGQGPEFLTYFQNEAQLEKSRLLSDRFSAERPKGSFSTLEIQRTEQGDSAMYLCASSSGQGLYGYTFGSGTRLTVV.

The V call is TRBV11-2, the J call TRBJ2-1; 9 nucleotides match TRBD2. This CDR3 is 19 amino acids long. CDR1 and CDR2 from the germline V gene are SGHAT and FQNNGV. Trimming took 1 base from V and 8 from J; bases not matched to a gene: 18. The CDR3 DNA reads TGTGCCAGCAGCTTAGGGGCCGGGTGGCTAGCGGGACGAAAGCATGAGCAGTTCTTC. Translation: CASSLGAGWLAGRKHEQFF.

The V gene is TRBV2, the J gene TRBJ2-7; D call uncertain. Trimming removed 1 base from V and 0 bases from J, with 13 bases in between. The CDR3 has 16 residues. Per the germline V gene, CDR1 is SNHLY and CDR2 is FYNNEI. The DNA of the CDR3 is TGTGCCAGCAGTGAAGGACGTTTATTCAGCTCCTACGAGCAGTACTTC. Protein sequence: CASSEGRLFSSYEQYF.

This clonotype has ten or more counts. The gene calls are TRBV5-1 and TRBJ2-3, with D possibly matching TRBD2 (5 bases). The CDR3 is 14 amino acids. Germline values: CDR1 SGHRS, CDR2 YFSETQ. V was clipped by 4 bases and J by 6 bases, with 15 bases between them. DNA for the CDR3: TGCGCCAGCAGCCGAGGAGGCGATGGCGATACGCAGTATTTT. This codes for CASSRGGDGDTQYF.

The table lists this clonotype with many counts. J is TRBJ2-4 and V is TRBV7-9; 8 bases line up with TRBD1. This CDR3 comprises 15 residues. J lost 6 bases, V lost 7 bases, and 11 bases had no gene match. Germline values: CDR1 SEHNR, CDR2 FQNEAQ (reference sequence). CDR3 region: CASNPLRTGINIQYF. The CDR3 coding sequence is TGTGCCAGCAACCCTCTAAGGACAGGGATAAACATTCAGTACTTC.

This clonotype was seen a few times. The V and J genes are TRBV5-1 and TRBJ2-5; 12 bases line up with TRBD1. The CDR3 totals 18 residues. Germline V gene lookup returns CDR1 SGHRS and CDR2 YFSETQ. V shed 0 bases, J shed 1 base, and the junction held 7 bases outside the gene matches. For the CDR3, the DNA is TGCGCCAGCAGCTTGGCGGGACAGGGGGCATCTATCCAAGAGACCCAGTACTTC. It encodes CASSLAGQGASIQETQYF.

Written as DNA, the CDR3 is TGCAGTGCTCCCATTACAGGGGAAGAGACCCAGTACTTC. It yields the protein CSAPITGEETQYF. The V and J genes are TRBV20-1 and TRBJ2-5; 7 bases agree with TRBD1. The V and J ends lost 5 bases and 3 bases, in that order; junction bases with no gene match: 6. The CDR3 is 13 amino acids. Germline V gene data show CDR1 as DFQATT and CDR2 as SNEGSKA (reference sequence).

This clonotype was counted at least ten times. The rearrangement joins TRBV27 to TRBJ1-5; D is unclear. CDR3 length equals 14 residues. Germline lookup yields CDR1 MNHEY and CDR2 SMNVEV (reference sequence). With 6 bases removed from V and 0 bases from J, the gap between germline ends came to 9 bases. The DNA of the CDR3 is TGTGCCAGCAGGTCACCGTATAGCAATCAGCCCCAGCATTTT. This codes for CASRSPYSNQPQHF.

This clonotype was detected many times. The V call is TRBV6-1, the J call TRBJ2-2; weak D call: TRBD1 (5 bases). The germline gives CDR1 MNHNS, CDR2 SASEGT. V was clipped by 7 bases and J by 7 bases, with 19 bases between them. The CDR3 contains 15 residues. This CDR3 is CASTQQARLGGELFF. CDR3 nucleotide sequence: TGTGCCAGCACCCAACAGGCCCGGTTGGGCGGGGAGCTGTTTTTT.

The CDR3 sequence: CASSLVSNQETQFF. In DNA, the CDR3 is TGTGCCAGCAGCTTGGTTTCTAACCAAGAGACCCAGTTCTTC. The rearrangement joins TRBV5-6 to TRBJ2-5; D remains unclear. The closer fit of TRBJ2-1 to the DNA end suggests the J call may be wrong. The CDR3 is made up of 14 amino acids. The V gene's germline CDR1 is SGHDT and CDR2 YYEEEE.

This chain uses TRBV6-5 with TRBJ1-2; 11 bases match TRBD1. The CDR3 has 18 amino acids. After removal of 2 bases from V and 4 bases from J, the junction contained 12 bases not matched to a gene. Germline values: CDR1 MNHEY, CDR2 SVGAGI. CDR3 nucleotide sequence: TGTGCCAGCAGTTACCCGAAGGGACAGGGGGTTGAAGGCTATGGCTACACCTTC. This gives the protein CASSYPKGQGVEGYGYTF.

This clonotype occurred a few times. The chain carries TRBV7-6 and TRBJ1-1; maybe TRBD1 (6 bases). V was cut by 5 bases and J by 1 base, with 17 bases left in between. Germline V gene data show CDR1 as SGHVS and CDR2 as FNYEAQ. The CDR3 runs to 16 residues. The CDR3 DNA follows: TGTGCCAGCAGCGCGGGGGGCCTTGTCGGGAACACTGAAGCTTTCTTT. This sequence encodes CASSAGGLVGNTEAFF.

This clonotype appeared many times. The chain links TRBV7-2 to TRBJ1-3, with D possibly being TRBD1 (5 bases). This CDR3 spans 16 amino acids. Trimming left V 5 bases short and J 0 bases short, with 14 bases between. Germline lookup yields CDR1 SGHTA and CDR2 FQGNSA. CDR3 residues: CASSPQESLSGNTIYF. CDR3 sequence (DNA): TGTGCCAGCAGCCCACAGGAATCCCTCTCTGGAAACACCATATATTTT.

This clonotype was observed a handful of times. V usage is TRBV7-2 and J usage is TRBJ1-6; D might be TRBD1 (6 bases). CDR3 length: 15 residues. Per germline, CDR1 SGHTA and CDR2 FQGNSA. V lost 0 bases, J lost 7 bases, and 10 bases lay in between. The CDR3 DNA follows: TGTGCCAGCAGCTTAGCGGGGGACAAGAATTCACCCCTCCACTTT. It is translated as CASSLAGDKNSPLHF. Combining the CDR3 with reference TRBV7-2 and TRBJ1-6 gives the whole variable domain GAGVSQSPSNKVTEKGKDVELRCDPISGHTALYWYRQSLGQGLEFLIYFQGNSAPDKSGLPSDRFSAERTGGSVSTLTIQRTQQEDSAVYLCASSLAGDKNSPLHFGNGTRLTVT.

The table lists this clonotype with many counts. This rearrangement joins TRBV18 to TRBJ1-5; D is undetermined. Trimming pared 3 bases from V and 2 bases from J, leaving 11 bases between. Looked up from germline, CDR1 is KGHSH and CDR2 is LQKENI. The CDR3 is 15 residues long. The CDR3 loop is CASSPRHGGNQPQHF. The CDR3 DNA reads as TGTGCCAGCTCACCTCGACATGGGGGCAATCAGCCCCAGCATTTT.

This clonotype was counted many times. The rearrangement joins TRBV28 to TRBJ2-1; tentatively, D is TRBD2 (6 bases). V lost 5 bases and J lost 0, with 20 bases in between. The CDR3 consists of 18 residues. Per the germline V gene, CDR1 is MDHEN and CDR2 is SYDVKM. The CDR3 DNA is TGTGCCAGCAGTCCCCGCCCCAATCTAGCGCTCTCCTACAATGAGCAGTTCTTC. Its protein product is CASSPRPNLALSYNEQFF.